Each of the 28 T cell receptor beta chains below was sequenced from the same sample in a study of metastatic and nonmetastatic thyroid tumors. TCRdb reanalyzed the PCR reads via MiXCR. The sample lists several thousand clones, roughly 14% occurring once. Every patient was untreated before thyroid surgery. The material sequenced was blood. These receptors all come from a female donor with papillary thyroid cancer or a benign thyroid nodule (not recorded which). Some clones in this sample may be carry-over from other donors' samples.

This clone counts as large. This chain links TRBV18 with TRBJ1-2, with TRBD1 as a possible D gene (6 bases). Germline V gene sequence: CDR1 KGHSH, CDR2 LQKENI. The V gene lost 3 bases and the J gene lost 6 bases, with 14 bases spanning the gap. This CDR3 comprises 14 residues. Written as DNA, the CDR3 is TGTGCCAGCTCACCGGGACATTTGTCAGATGGCTACACCTTC. Translated, it gives CASSPGHLSDGYTF. Complete variable domain (other parts from reference TRBV18 and TRBJ1-2): NAGVMQNPRHLVRRRGQEARLRCSPMKGHSHVYWYRQLPEEGLKFMVYLQKENIIDESGMPKERFSAEFPKEGPSILRIQQVVRGDSAAYFCASSPGHLSDGYTFGSGTRLTVV.

A note on this clone: Likely a read error: the CDR3 ends without its conserved phenylalanine or tryptophan. The chain recombines TRBV19 with TRBJ1-2; no clear D gene. This CDR3 is 14 amino acids long. V shed 0 bases and J shed 5 bases, with 10 bases lying between them. Per the germline V gene, CDR1 is LNHDA and CDR2 is SQIVND (reference sequence). CDR3 amino acids: CASSIEEALYGYTL. CDR3 sequence (DNA): TGTGCCAGTAGTATAGAGGAAGCGCTTTATGGCTACACCCTC.

This clone came up many times. Additional DNA sequences in this sample encode the identical CDR3. CDR3: CSASPGRGSTDTQYF. The CDR3 DNA sequence: TGCAGTGCTAGTCCGGGGCGGGGCAGCACAGATACGCAGTATTTT. The chain uses TRBV20-1 and TRBJ2-3; tentative D call: TRBD2 (6 bases). The germline V gene has CDR1 DFQATT and CDR2 SNEGSKA (reference sequence). Trimming pared 3 bases from V and 0 bases from J, leaving 13 bases between. This CDR3 has 15 residues.

By share, this clone ranks as medium-sized. The J gene is TRBJ1-3, the V gene TRBV5-1, with 9 positions matching TRBD1. This CDR3 region has 13 residues. V lost 9 bases and J lost 4; bases outside the gene matches: 5. Germline loops: CDR1 SGHRS, CDR2 YFSETQ. The CDR3, as DNA: TGCGCCACCCGGACAGGGGACGGAAACACCATATATTTT. The encoded protein is CATRTGDGNTIYF. Drawing the rest from reference TRBV5-1 and TRBJ1-3, the complete variable domain is KAGVTQTPRYLIKTRGQQVTLSCSPISGHRSVSWYQQTPGQGLQFLFEYFSETQRNKGNFPGRFSGRQFSNSRSEMNVSTLELGDSALYLCATRTGDGNTIYFGEGSWLTVV.

V gene TRBV7-9 combines with J gene TRBJ2-1, with no clear D. Germline V gene lookup returns CDR1 SEHNR and CDR2 FQNEAQ (reference sequence). The CDR3 sequence is 14 residues long. Trimming took 2 bases from V and 9 from J, leaving 14 bases between them. In DNA, the CDR3 is TGTGCCAGCAGCTTATCCAGAGCCTCCGGTGAGCAGTTCTTC. Amino acid sequence: CASSLSRASGEQFF.

This clone was seen at least ten times. The chain carries TRBV4-3 and TRBJ2-7; no definite D call. Germline V gives CDR1 LGHNA, CDR2 YSLEER. This CDR3 is built from 19 residues. The ends were cut back, 4 bases at V and 5 bases at J, with 30 bases in the middle. The CDR3 loop reads CASSPSLSRTQLYPNEQYF. DNA of the CDR3: TGCGCCAGCAGCCCAAGTTTGTCACGGACGCAACTATATCCTAACGAGCAGTACTTC.

The chain combines TRBV6-2 or TRBV6-3 with TRBJ1-1, with D possibly matching TRBD1 (5 bases). V lost 0 bases and J 1 base, leaving 15 bases between the germline ends. CDR1 is MNHEY and CDR2 is SVGEGT in the germline V gene. The CDR3 sequence is 17 residues long. CDR3 DNA sequence: TGTGCCAGCAGTTACTCGGAGGGGATAGCGGGGAACACTGAAGCTTTCTTT. Protein sequence: CASSYSEGIAGNTEAFF.

By share, this clone ranks as medium-sized. The chain is built from TRBV10-2 and TRBJ1-2, with D maybe TRBD1 (5 bases). The CDR3 consists of 13 residues. V shed 7 bases and J shed 6 bases, with 15 bases lying between them. CDR1 and CDR2 (germline): WSHSY, SAAADI. The CDR3 DNA follows: TGCGCCAGCAACTGGGACGGCCGCGATGGCTACACCTTC. Encoded protein: CASNWDGRDGYTF.

This clone is classed as medium-sized. The chain employs TRBV12-3 or TRBV12-4 and TRBJ2-3, with D possibly being TRBD2 (6 bases). The V and J ends lost 2 bases and 1 base respectively, with 10 bases between them. This CDR3 has 15 residues. This CDR3 is CASSLLLAGTDTQYF. CDR3 DNA: TGTGCCAGCAGTTTATTACTAGCCGGCACAGATACGCAGTATTTT.

The rearrangement links TRBV5-6 to TRBJ2-5; 11 nucleotides line up with TRBD2. The germline CDR1 and CDR2 sequences are SGHDT and YYEEEE. This CDR3 is built from 16 residues. The J segment lost 4 bases and the V segment lost 0 bases, leaving 5 bases of the junction unmatched. The CDR3 DNA is TGTGCCAGCAGCTTGGGGTCTAGCGGGAGGACAGAGACCCAGTACTTC. Amino acid sequence: CASSLGSSGRTETQYF.

By proportion, this clone is large. The chain recombines TRBV6-2 or TRBV6-3 with TRBJ2-7; D is perhaps TRBD1 (6 bases). Germline V gives CDR1 MNHEY, CDR2 SVGEGT. The CDR3 contains 15 residues. Trimming stripped 7 bases from V and 0 bases from J, with 16 bases between. For the CDR3, the DNA is TGTGCCAGCATGGGGGCGGAAGTCTCCTCCTACGAGCAGTACTTC. Its protein is CASMGAEVSSYEQYF.

This sequence joins TRBV4-3 and TRBJ2-3; tentative D call: TRBD2 (6 bases). V was cut by 1 base and J by 3 bases, with 11 bases left in between. Germline CDR1 reads LGHNA; CDR2 reads YSLEER. There are 15 residues in the CDR3. The CDR3 nucleotides are TGCGCCAGCAGCCAAGCAGGCGCGGGGACAGATACGCAGTATTTT. This translates into CASSQAGAGTDTQYF.

There are many counts of this clone. The chain employs TRBV3-1 and TRBJ1-1; D unclear. The germline V and J ends were trimmed by 4 bases and 0 bases, with 12 bases remaining between them. This CDR3 spans 15 amino acids. Germline CDR1 LGHDT, CDR2 YNNKEL (reference sequence). In DNA form, the CDR3 reads TGTGCCAGCAGCCGGCACAGAGGGTTGAACACTGAAGCTTTCTTT. The encoded protein is CASSRHRGLNTEAFF.

By sample fraction, this clone is medium-sized. The chain combines TRBV6-1 with TRBJ2-7, with 11 bases matching TRBD1. The junction had 7 bases not matched to a gene; V was cut back by 5 bases and J by 4 bases. Germline CDR1 reads MNHNS; CDR2 reads SASEGT. This CDR3 has 15 amino acids. The CDR3 region is CASSSTGTGGYEQYF. The CDR3 bases are TGTGCCAGCAGTTCAACTGGGACAGGGGGTTACGAGCAGTACTTC.

This clone counts as medium-sized. This chain connects TRBV28 to TRBJ1-2, with unresolved D. Germline-derived CDR1 and CDR2 are MDHEN and SYDVKM. V lost 2 bases and J lost 5, with 12 bases in between. The CDR3 is 14 amino acids. In nucleotides, the CDR3 is TGTGCCAGCAGTTTAACCCCCAGTCCTTATGGCTACACCTTC. This sequence encodes CASSLTPSPYGYTF.

By proportion, this clone is medium-sized. This rearrangement joins TRBV7-6 to TRBJ2-7; 8 nucleotides agree with TRBD1. The CDR3 loop spans 15 amino acids. CDR1 is SGHVS and CDR2 is FNYEAQ in the germline V gene. V was clipped by 3 bases and J by 2 bases; unmatched bases: 6. This CDR3 is CASSFGQGGTYEQYF. The CDR3 DNA follows: TGTGCCAGCAGCTTCGGACAGGGCGGGACCTACGAGCAGTACTTC.

With regard to this clone: One end of the junction does not line up with germline, which may come from a read error. V is TRBV6-1 and J is TRBJ2-7; tentatively, D is TRBD2 (6 bases). CDR1 is MNHNS and CDR2 is SASEGT in the germline V gene. The CDR3 has 16 amino acids. The CDR3 DNA reads as TGTGCCAGCAGTGAAGCATCGGCGGGAATCTCCGACGAGCAGTACTTC. It yields the protein CASSEASAGISDEQYF.

By its share, this clone is medium-sized (0.01 to 0.1%). The DNA of the CDR3 is TGTGCCAGCAGTCAGGGGGAGACCGGGGAGCTGTTTTTT. Translated: CASSQGETGELFF. This chain joins TRBV13 and TRBJ2-2; 7 positions agree with TRBD1. Trimming took 6 bases from V and 5 from J; bases not matched to a gene: 3. In germline, CDR1 is PRHDT, CDR2 FYEKMQ (reference sequence). The CDR3 runs to 13 residues. The full variable domain, rest sourced from reference TRBV13 and TRBJ2-2, is AAGVIQSPRHLIKEKRETATLKCYPIPRHDTVYWYQQGPGQDPQFLISFYEKMQSDKGSIPDRFSAQQFSDYHSELNMSSLELGDSALYFCASSQGETGELFFGEGSRLTVL.

This clone is medium-sized (0.01 to 0.1%) within its sample. The chain joins TRBV6-1 to TRBJ1-6; a possible D gene is TRBD1 (5 bases). The CDR3 covers 15 residues. Germline V gene sequence: CDR1 MNHNS, CDR2 SASEGT. V shed 7 bases and J shed 2 bases, with 12 bases lying between them. DNA for the CDR3: TGTGCCAGCAAATCTGAGACAGCCTATAATTCACCCCTCCACTTT. Amino acids: CASKSETAYNSPLHF.

The rearrangement uses TRBV28 and TRBJ2-3; D not resolved. Germline assignment: CDR1 MDHEN and CDR2 SYDVKM. This CDR3 has 15 residues. CDR3 region: CASPQLIIGADTQYF. CDR3 bases: TGTGCTAGCCCCCAGTTGATAATTGGGGCAGATACGCAGTATTTT.

This clone has at least ten counts. The chain is built from TRBV3-1 and TRBJ1-4; 7 nucleotides agree with TRBD1. V lost 0 bases, J lost 10 bases, and 8 bases stayed unmatched. CDR3 length: 15 amino acids. Germline CDR1 and CDR2: LGHDT and YNNKEL (reference sequence). CDR3 nucleotide sequence: TGTGCCAGCAGCCAAGAGTGGAAGGGGGCGCGAAAACTGTTTTTT. Encoded protein: CASSQEWKGARKLFF. Drawing the rest from reference TRBV3-1 and TRBJ1-4, the complete variable domain is DTAVSQTPKYLVTQMGNDKSIKCEQNLGHDTMYWYKQDSKKFLKIMFSYNNKELIINETVPNRFSPKSPDKAHLNLHINSLELGDSAVYFCASSQEWKGARKLFFGSGTQLSVL.

This clone was observed a few times. At one end, the junction sequence differs from germline, possibly due to a read error. The chain has TRBV6-9 and TRBJ2-7; D gene ambiguous. The length of the CDR3 is 9 residues. Per germline, CDR1 MNHGY and CDR2 SVAAGI. CDR3 protein: CASSIEQYF. In DNA, the CDR3 is TGCGCCAGCAGCATCGAGCAGTACTTC.

This clone was detected ten times or more. The J gene is TRBJ1-1, the V gene TRBV11-2; 8 bases are a match to TRBD1. CDR1 SGHAT and CDR2 FQNNGV come from the germline V gene. The CDR3 covers 13 residues. J gave up 5 bases and V 6 bases, and 5 bases lay outside the gene matches. CDR3 nucleotides: TGTGCCAGCAGAACGACAGGGGAGACTGAAGCTTTCTTT. Translation gives CASRTTGETEAFF. The variable domain in full, with the rest retrieved from reference TRBV11-2 and TRBJ1-1, is EAGVAQSPRYKIIEKRQSVAFWCNPISGHATLYWYQQILGQGPKLLIQFQNNGVVDDSQLPKDRFSAERLKGVDSTLKIQPAKLEDSAVYLCASRTTGETEAFFGQGTRLTVV.

V usage is TRBV9 and J usage is TRBJ2-6, with D possibly being TRBD1 (6 bases). V gave up 3 bases and J gave up 4 bases, with 11 bases separating them. The CDR3 contains 15 residues. Germline lookup yields CDR1 SGDLS and CDR2 YYNGEE. CDR3 nucleotide sequence: TGTGCCAGCAGCGCCGGGACACTCGGGGCCAACGTCCTGACTTTC. The encoded protein is CASSAGTLGANVLTF.

V gene TRBV7-2 combines with J gene TRBJ2-7; D might be TRBD1 or TRBD2, each matching 5 bases. Germline V lookup: CDR1 SGHTA, CDR2 FQGNSA. Between the trimmed V and J ends, which lost 1 base and 3 bases, there was a span of 13 bases. This CDR3 region has 15 residues. This chain's CDR3 is CASSLGDGGLYEQYF. CDR3 DNA: TGTGCCAGCAGCTTAGGGGACGGAGGCCTCTACGAGCAGTACTTC.

Ten or more counts support this clone. This sequence joins TRBV10-2 and TRBJ2-3; the D gene is possibly TRBD2 (6 bases). Between the trimmed V and J ends, which lost 4 bases and 6 bases, there was a span of 8 bases. Germline CDR1 and CDR2: WSHSY and SAAADI. The CDR3 extends over 12 amino acids. CDR3 DNA: TGCGCCAGCAGTGCTAGCGAGGATACGCAGTATTTT. It yields the protein CASSASEDTQYF.

This clone was found a few times. The J gene is TRBJ2-7, the V gene TRBV27, with TRBD1 identical over 8 bases. Germline-derived CDR1 and CDR2 are MNHEY and SMNVEV (reference sequence). CDR3 length: 17 amino acids. The V and J ends lost 6 bases and 6 bases, in that order; junction bases with no gene match: 19. DNA of the CDR3: TGTGCCAGCAGGATCCTAGTCTCCGGGACAGGCGGCTTCGAGCAGTACTTC. Protein: CASRILVSGTGGFEQYF.

Within the sample, this clone is medium-sized. The chain links TRBV28 to TRBJ2-2, with D possibly being TRBD1 or TRBD2 (5 bases each). In germline, CDR1 is MDHEN, CDR2 SYDVKM. This CDR3 is built from 15 residues. Deletions cut 8 bases from V and 6 bases from J, with 19 bases between. The CDR3 reads CASATGTLGAGELFF. DNA of the CDR3: TGTGCCAGCGCAACCGGGACCCTTGGTGCCGGGGAGCTGTTTTTT.